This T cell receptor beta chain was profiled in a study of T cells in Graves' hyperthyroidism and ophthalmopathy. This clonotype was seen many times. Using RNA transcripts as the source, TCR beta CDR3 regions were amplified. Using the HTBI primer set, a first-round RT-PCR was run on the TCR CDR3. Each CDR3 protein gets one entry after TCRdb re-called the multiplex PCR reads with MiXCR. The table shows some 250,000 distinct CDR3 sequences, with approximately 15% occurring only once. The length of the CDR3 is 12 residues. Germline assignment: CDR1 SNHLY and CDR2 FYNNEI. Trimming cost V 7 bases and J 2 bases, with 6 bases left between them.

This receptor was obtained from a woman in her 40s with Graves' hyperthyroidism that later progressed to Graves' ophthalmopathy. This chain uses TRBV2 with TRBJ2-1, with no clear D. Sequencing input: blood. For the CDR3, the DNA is TGTGCCAGCATGGAAGCCTACAATGAGCAGTTCTTC. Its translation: CASMEAYNEQFF.